This T cell receptor (beta chain) emerged from a study of CD8+ T cells in alopecia areata. Study at large: Treated patients received oral tofacitinib, 5 to 10 mg twice daily. Notes on the study in general: Clonality in lesional scalp, especially alopecia totalis/universalis, exceeded that of normal scalp.

Trimming stripped 1 base from V and 2 bases from J, with 20 bases between. Germline-derived CDR1 and CDR2 are LGHNA and YNFKEQ. This CDR3 has 18 amino acids. Alopecia areata patients had lesional scalp punch biopsies and peripheral blood taken from them. Cell sorting on a FACSAria was used to separate CD4+ and CD8+ T cells from the PBMCs. Sequencing relied on a cDNA template that was reverse transcribed from extracted RNA. The method was immunoSEQ multiplex PCR; TCRdb's version includes in-frame clones alone and lacks a portion of them. The repertoire has 75,000 to 100,000 clones, more than 35% of them found once; the top ten carry roughly 1.3%. For this clone: Its matching antigen is unknown.

The receptor's source is a human donor with alopecia areata. Sequencing was performed on CD4+ T cells sorted from blood. The V and J genes are TRBV4-2 and TRBJ1-2; possibly TRBD1 for D (5 bases). CDR3 DNA sequence: TGTGCCAGCAGCCAAGGAAGGGACGGAGTTTGGGGGAACTATGGCTACACCTTC. Protein: CASSQGRDGVWGNYGYTF.